The present TCR beta chain was sequenced within a study of early T cells in non-severe SARS-CoV-2 infection. The CDR3 extends over 16 amino acids. Unmatched junction bases numbered 5, after V lost 2 bases and J lost 1 base. The germline V gene encodes CDR1 SGHRS and CDR2 YFSETQ. A single record per CDR3 protein comes from TCRdb applying MiXCR to the 5' RACE reads. Seen here are just under 65,000 distinct CDR3 sequences, roughly 8.2% observed once, and the top ten hold roughly an eighth. This chain uses TRBV5-1 with TRBJ2-3; TRBD2 matches at 9 bases. Material: whole blood, obtained at baseline. The receptor's source is an adult who was a healthcare worker with PCR-confirmed SARS-CoV-2 infection or an uninfected control (not recorded which). CDR3 coding DNA: TGCGCCAGCAGCTTAAAAGCGGGAGGAGGCACAGATACGCAGTATTTT. Protein product: CASSLKAGGGTDTQYF.